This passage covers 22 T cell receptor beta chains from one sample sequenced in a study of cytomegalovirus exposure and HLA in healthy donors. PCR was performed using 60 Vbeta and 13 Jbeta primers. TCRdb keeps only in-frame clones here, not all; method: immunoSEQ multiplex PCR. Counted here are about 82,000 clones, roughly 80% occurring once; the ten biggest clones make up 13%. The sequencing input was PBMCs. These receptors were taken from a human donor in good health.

CDR3 sequence: CATSRGDRGPVGQYF. The CDR3 region has the DNA TGTGCCACCAGCAGAGGAGACAGGGGACCTGTTGGGCAGTACTTC. The chain carries TRBV15 and TRBJ2-7, with 8 bases fitting TRBD1. The J segment lost 9 bases and the V segment lost 1 base, leaving 11 bases of the junction unmatched. CDR3 length: 15 residues. The germline gives CDR1 LNHNV, CDR2 YYDKDF (reference sequence).

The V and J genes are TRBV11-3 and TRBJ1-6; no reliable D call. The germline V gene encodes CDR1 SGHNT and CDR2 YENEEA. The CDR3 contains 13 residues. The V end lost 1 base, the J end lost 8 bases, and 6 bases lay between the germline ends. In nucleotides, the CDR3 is TGTGCCAGCAGCTTAGTCCTCGATTCACCCCTCCACTTT. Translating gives CASSLVLDSPLHF. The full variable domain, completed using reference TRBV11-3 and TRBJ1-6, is EAGVVQSPRYKIIEKKQPVAFWCNPISGHNTLYWYLQNLGQGPELLIRYENEEAVDDSQLPKDRFSAERLKGVDSTLKIQPAELGDSAVYLCASSLVLDSPLHFGNGTRLTVT.

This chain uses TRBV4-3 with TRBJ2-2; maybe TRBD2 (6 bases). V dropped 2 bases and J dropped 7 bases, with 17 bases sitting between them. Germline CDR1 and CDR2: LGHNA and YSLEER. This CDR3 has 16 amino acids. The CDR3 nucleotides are TGCGCCAGCAGCCAAAGCAGTTGGGGAGGTTACGGGGAGCTGTTTTTT. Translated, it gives CASSQSSWGGYGELFF.

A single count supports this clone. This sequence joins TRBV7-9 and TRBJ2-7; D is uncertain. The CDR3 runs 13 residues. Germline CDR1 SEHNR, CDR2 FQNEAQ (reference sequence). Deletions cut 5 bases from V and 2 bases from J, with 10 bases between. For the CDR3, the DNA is TGTGCCAGCAGCCTAGACATTGCCTACGAGCAGTACTTC. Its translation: CASSLDIAYEQYF. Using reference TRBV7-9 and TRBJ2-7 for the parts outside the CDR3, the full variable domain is DTGVSQNPRHKITKRGQNVTFRCDPISEHNRLYWYRQTLGQGPEFLTYFQNEAQLEKSRLLSDRFSAERPKGSFSTLEIQRTEQGDSAMYLCASSLDIAYEQYFGPGTRLTVT.

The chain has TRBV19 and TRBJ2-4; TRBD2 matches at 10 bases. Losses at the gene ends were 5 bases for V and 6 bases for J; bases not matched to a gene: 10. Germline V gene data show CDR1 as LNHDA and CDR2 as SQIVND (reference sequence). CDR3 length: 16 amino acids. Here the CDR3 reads CASSETSGVRRNIQYF. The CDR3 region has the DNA TGTGCCAGTAGTGAAACTAGCGGGGTAAGGCGAAACATTCAGTACTTC.

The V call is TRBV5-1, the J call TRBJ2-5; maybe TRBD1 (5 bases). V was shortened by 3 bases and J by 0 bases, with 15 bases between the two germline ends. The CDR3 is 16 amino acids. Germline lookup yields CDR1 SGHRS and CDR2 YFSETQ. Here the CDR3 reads CASSSPFLGDQETQYF. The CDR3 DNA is TGCGCCAGCAGCTCACCCTTTTTAGGGGACCAAGAGACCCAGTACTTC.

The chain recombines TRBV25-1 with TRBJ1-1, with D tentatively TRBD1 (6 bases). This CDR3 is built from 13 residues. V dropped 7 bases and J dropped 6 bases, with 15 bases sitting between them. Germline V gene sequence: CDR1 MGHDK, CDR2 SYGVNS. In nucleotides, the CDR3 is TGTGCCAGCACGCTAACAGGGAAGGCTGAAGCTTTCTTT. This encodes CASTLTGKAEAFF.

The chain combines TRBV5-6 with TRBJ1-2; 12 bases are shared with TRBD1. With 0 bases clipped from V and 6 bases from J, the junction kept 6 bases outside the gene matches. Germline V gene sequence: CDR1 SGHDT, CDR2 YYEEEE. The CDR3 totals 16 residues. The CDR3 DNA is TGTGCCAGCAGCTTGGTGGGACAGGGGGCCGGTGATGGCTACACCTTC. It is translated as CASSLVGQGAGDGYTF.

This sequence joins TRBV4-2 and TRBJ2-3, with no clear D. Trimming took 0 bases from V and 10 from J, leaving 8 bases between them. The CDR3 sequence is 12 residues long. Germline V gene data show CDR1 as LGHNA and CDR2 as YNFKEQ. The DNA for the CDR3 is TGTGCCAGCAGCCAAGATACCAGCGCGCAGTATTTT. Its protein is CASSQDTSAQYF.

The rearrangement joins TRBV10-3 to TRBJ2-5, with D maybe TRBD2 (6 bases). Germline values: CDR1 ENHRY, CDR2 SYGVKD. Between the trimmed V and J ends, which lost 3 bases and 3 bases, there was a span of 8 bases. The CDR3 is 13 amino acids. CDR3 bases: TGTGCCATCAGTGAAGGCGGGGAAGAGACCCAGTACTTC. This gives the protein CAISEGGEETQYF.

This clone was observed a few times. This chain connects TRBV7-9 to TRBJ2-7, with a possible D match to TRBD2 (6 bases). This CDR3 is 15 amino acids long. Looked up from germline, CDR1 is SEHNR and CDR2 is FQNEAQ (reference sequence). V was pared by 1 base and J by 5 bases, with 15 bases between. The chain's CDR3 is CASSLVSLRDHEQYF. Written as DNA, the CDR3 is TGTGCCAGCAGCTTAGTGAGTCTGCGGGACCACGAGCAGTACTTC. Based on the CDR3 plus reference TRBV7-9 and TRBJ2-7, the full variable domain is DTGVSQNPRHKITKRGQNVTFRCDPISEHNRLYWYRQTLGQGPEFLTYFQNEAQLEKSRLLSDRFSAERPKGSFSTLEIQRTEQGDSAMYLCASSLVSLRDHEQYFGPGTRLTVT.

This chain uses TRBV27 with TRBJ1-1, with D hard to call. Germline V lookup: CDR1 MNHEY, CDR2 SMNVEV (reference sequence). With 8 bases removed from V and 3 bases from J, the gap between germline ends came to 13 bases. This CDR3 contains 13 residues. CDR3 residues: CASGPGRYTEAFF. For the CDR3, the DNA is TGTGCCAGCGGCCCTGGGCGCTACACTGAAGCTTTCTTT.

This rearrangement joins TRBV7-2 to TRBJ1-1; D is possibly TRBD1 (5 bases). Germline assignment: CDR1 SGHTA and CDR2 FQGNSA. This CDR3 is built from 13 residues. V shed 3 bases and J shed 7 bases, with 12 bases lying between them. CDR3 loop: CASSLTAAVEAFF. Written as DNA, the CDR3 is TGTGCCAGCAGCTTGACAGCCGCGGTTGAAGCTTTCTTT.

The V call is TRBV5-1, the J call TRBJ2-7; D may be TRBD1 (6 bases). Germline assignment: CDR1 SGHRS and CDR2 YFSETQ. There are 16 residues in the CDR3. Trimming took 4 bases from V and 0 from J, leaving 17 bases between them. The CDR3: CASSTGVGAGSYEQYF. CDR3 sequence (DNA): TGCGCCAGCAGCACCGGGGTGGGGGCTGGCTCCTACGAGCAGTACTTC.

The CDR3 region is CASSPVEGPGGYGYTF. CDR3 DNA: TGTGCCAGCAGCCCCGTGGAAGGGCCGGGAGGCTATGGCTACACCTTC. The genes are TRBV7-9 and TRBJ1-2, with D unclear. V was trimmed by 5 bases and J by 4 bases, leaving 20 bases between them. Germline CDR1 SEHNR, CDR2 FQNEAQ (reference sequence). This CDR3 contains 16 residues.

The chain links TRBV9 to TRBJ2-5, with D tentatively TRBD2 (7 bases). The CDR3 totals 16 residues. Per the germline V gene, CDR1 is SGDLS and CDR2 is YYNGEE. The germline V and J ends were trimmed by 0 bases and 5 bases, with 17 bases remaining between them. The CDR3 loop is CASSVGGGGAFETQYF. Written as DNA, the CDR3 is TGTGCCAGCAGCGTAGGAGGTGGGGGGGCTTTCGAGACCCAGTACTTC.

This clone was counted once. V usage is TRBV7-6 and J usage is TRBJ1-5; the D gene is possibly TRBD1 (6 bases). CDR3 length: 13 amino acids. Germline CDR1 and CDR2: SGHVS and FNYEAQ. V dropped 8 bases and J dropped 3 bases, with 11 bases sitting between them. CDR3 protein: CASGGSPNQPQHF. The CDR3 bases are TGTGCCAGCGGGGGCAGTCCCAATCAGCCCCAGCATTTT.

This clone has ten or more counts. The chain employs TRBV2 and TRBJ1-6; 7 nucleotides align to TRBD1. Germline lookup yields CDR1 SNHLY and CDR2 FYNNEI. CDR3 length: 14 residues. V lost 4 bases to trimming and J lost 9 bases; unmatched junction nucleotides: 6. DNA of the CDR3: TGTGCCAGCAGTGTGGGACAGTCGGGTTCACCCCTCCACTTT. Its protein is CASSVGQSGSPLHF.

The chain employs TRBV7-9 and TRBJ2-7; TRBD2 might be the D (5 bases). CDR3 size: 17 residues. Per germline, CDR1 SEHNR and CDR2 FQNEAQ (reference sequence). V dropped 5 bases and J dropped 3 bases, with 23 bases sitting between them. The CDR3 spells CASSPPLLTGLIYEQYF. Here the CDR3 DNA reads TGTGCCAGCAGCCCCCCCTTATTGACGGGGTTAATCTACGAGCAGTACTTC.

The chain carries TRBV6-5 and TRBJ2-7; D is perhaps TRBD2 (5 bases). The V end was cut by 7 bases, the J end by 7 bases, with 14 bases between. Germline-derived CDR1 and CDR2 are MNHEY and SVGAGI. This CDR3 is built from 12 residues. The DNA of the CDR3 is TGTGCCAGCAACGCGGACTTCGTAGAGCAGTACTTC. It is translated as CASNADFVEQYF.

The CDR3 DNA reads as TGTGCCAGCAGCGGTAGGAGTGGGAATTCACCCCTCCACTTT. It specifies CASSGRSGNSPLHF. V gene TRBV6-1 combines with J gene TRBJ1-6; unclear D gene. V was shortened by 6 bases and J by 7 bases, with 13 bases between the two germline ends. CDR1 is MNHNS, CDR2 SASEGT, per germline. There are 14 residues in the CDR3.

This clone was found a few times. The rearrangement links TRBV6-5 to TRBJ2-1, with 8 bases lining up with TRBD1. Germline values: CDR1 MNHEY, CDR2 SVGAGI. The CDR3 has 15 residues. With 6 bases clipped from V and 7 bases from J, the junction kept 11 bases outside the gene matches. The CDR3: CASRGSGTGENEQFF. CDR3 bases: TGTGCCAGCAGAGGGTCCGGGACAGGAGAAAATGAGCAGTTCTTC.